This T cell receptor (beta chain) emerged from a study of Ad26.COV2.S vaccination and SARS-CoV-2 variants. As for treatment: some 20 received Ad26.COV2.S at low or high dose, single or two shots; roughly five received placebo; per-sample allocation not given. At day 63 after the first vaccine or placebo injection, samples were drawn. The vaccine delivered Wuhan-strain SARS-CoV-2 spike through an Ad26 vector. Generated by immunoSEQ multiplex PCR, the TCRdb table keeps only in-frame clones and is missing some. Of some 640,000 clones in the sample, 89% are singletons; the top ten hold over 1.3%. V was pared by 4 bases and J by 15 bases, with 16 bases between. The CDR3 consists of 12 residues. CDR1 and CDR2 (germline): KGHSH, LQKENI.

V usage is TRBV18 and J usage is TRBJ2-1, with a tentative D call TRBD2 (6 bases). Sequenced here: peripheral blood, sampled in a trial of Ad26.COV2.S vaccine versus placebo. The clonotype was recovered from a person between 18 and 65 years old who received the Ad26.COV2.S COVID-19 vaccine or a placebo. The CDR3 here is CASSLEGLSPFF. In nucleotides, the CDR3 is TGTGCCAGCTCACTGGAGGGGCTGTCCCCGTTCTTC.